One and the same sample provided the 23 T cell receptor beta chains below, sequenced in a study of blood T cells in healthy people across ages (dated by TCRdb to the mid-2010s). Libraries were prepared through 5' RACE. Instrument used: Illumina HiSeq 2500. The second PCR ran for about 7 to 11 cycles and used a J-beta primer mix along with a sample-barcoded 5' primer. TCRdb trimmed public reads at Q25 via fastp, called clones via MiXCR and kept in-frame beta chains. Rows with a matching CDR3 protein are joined into one entry that keeps the most common DNA and genes. The sample table lists about 680,000 distinct CDR3 sequences, 49% of them with a count of one. The biggest ten clones account for 30% to 40% of the sample. The specimen sequenced was blood. Source of these receptors: a woman in her fifties or sixties in good health.

The V call is TRBV6-5, the J call TRBJ2-5; D is possibly TRBD2 (7 bases). Matching the DNA end better, TRBJ2-7 makes the J call doubtful. The CDR3 is 14 residues long. Germline V lookup: CDR1 MNHEY, CDR2 SVGAGI. The CDR3 is CASSYVGGASEQYF. CDR3 sequence (DNA): TGTGCCAGCAGTTACGTTGGGGGGGCTAGCGAGCAGTACTTC.

CDR3: CASSQFRGGELFF. CDR3 DNA sequence: TGTGCCAGCAGCCAATTCAGAGGCGGGGAGCTGTTTTTT. This sequence joins TRBV14 and TRBJ2-2; D remains unclear. The CDR3 is 13 residues long. Germline V gives CDR1 SGHDN, CDR2 FVKESK. V lost 2 bases and J 7 bases, leaving 8 bases between the germline ends.

This clonotype appeared a few times. This chain joins TRBV4-3 and TRBJ1-4; D may be TRBD1 (5 bases). The CDR3 sequence is 14 residues long. From germline, CDR1 is LGHNA and CDR2 YSLEER. Trimming pared 1 base from V and 7 bases from J, leaving 10 bases between. CDR3 residues: CASSQGDGGEKLFF. CDR3 coding DNA: TGCGCCAGCAGCCAAGGAGACGGGGGTGAAAAACTGTTTTTT.

This clonotype was seen more than once but under ten times. J is TRBJ1-2 and V is TRBV29-1; 9 bases align to TRBD1. This CDR3 contains 13 residues. The J segment lost 2 bases and the V segment lost 5 bases, leaving 3 bases of the junction unmatched. Germline lookup yields CDR1 SQVTM and CDR2 ANQGSEA. The CDR3 sequence is CSVSGQGNYGYTF. The CDR3 DNA reads as TGCAGCGTTTCTGGACAGGGGAACTATGGCTACACCTTC.

This clonotype was seen a handful of times. The chain combines TRBV12-3 or TRBV12-4 with TRBJ1-2, with TRBD1 as a possible D gene (6 bases). This CDR3 contains 14 residues. Trimming cost V 2 bases and J 7 bases, with 14 bases left between them. The CDR3 DNA follows: TGTGCCAGCAGTTTAATTGGGGGGCGGGGTGGCTACACCTTC. It translates to CASSLIGGRGGYTF.

This clonotype occurred many times. The rearrangement uses TRBV10-3 and TRBJ2-1; 10 bases align to TRBD2. Per the germline V gene, CDR1 is ENHRY and CDR2 is SYGVKD. The junction had 3 bases not matched to a gene; V was cut back by 10 bases and J by 3 bases. This CDR3 has 13 amino acids. The CDR3 region is CASTSGVYNEQFF. DNA of the CDR3: TGTGCCAGTACTAGCGGGGTCTACAATGAGCAGTTCTTC.

The V call is TRBV27, the J call TRBJ2-7; 10 bases align to TRBD1. From germline, CDR1 is MNHEY and CDR2 SMNVEV (reference sequence). The trim removed 5 bases at V and 4 bases at J, leaving 8 bases unmatched. CDR3 length: 15 residues. The CDR3 DNA reads as TGTGCCAGCAGTCCAATGAGGGGACAGGGGTACGAGCAGTACTTC. Amino acids: CASSPMRGQGYEQYF.

The chain is built from TRBV20-1 and TRBJ2-5, with 8 bases identical to TRBD2. The J call may be mistaken, given a closer DNA end match to TRBJ2-7. Germline CDR1 DFQATT, CDR2 SNEGSKA (reference sequence). This CDR3 region has 15 residues. In nucleotides, the CDR3 is TGCAGTGCTGGGGTGAGCGGGAGCCCCGGGTACGAGCAGTACTTC. It yields the protein CSAGVSGSPGYEQYF.

The chain has TRBV7-2 and TRBJ2-7, with 10 bases fitting TRBD2. The CDR3 runs to 15 residues. Germline CDR1 reads SGHTA; CDR2 reads FQGNSA. The V gene end was trimmed by 5 bases and the J gene end by 0 bases; junction bases not matched to a gene: 4. CDR3 nucleotide sequence: TGTGCCAGCAGCACAACTAGCGGGAACTCCTACGAGCAGTACTTC. This codes for CASSTTSGNSYEQYF.

In DNA, the CDR3 is TGTGCCAGCAGCTTGGGACAGGGGACGGACTATGGCTACACCTTC. Translating gives CASSLGQGTDYGYTF. This chain connects TRBV7-2 to TRBJ1-2; TRBD1 matches at 10 bases. Germline V gene sequence: CDR1 SGHTA, CDR2 FQGNSA. J lost 3 bases, V lost 3 bases, and 4 bases had no gene match. The CDR3 is 15 residues long.

This clonotype was found once. The chain combines TRBV7-8 with TRBJ2-1; 7 nucleotides line up with TRBD2. The last part of the DNA fits TRBJ2-7 better; the J call may be wrong. The V gene's germline CDR1 is SGHVS and CDR2 FQNEAQ. The CDR3 is made up of 15 amino acids. This CDR3 is CASSLEASGYNEQYF. CDR3 nucleotide sequence: TGTGCCAGCAGCTTAGAGGCTAGCGGTTACAATGAGCAGTACTTC.

CDR3 DNA sequence: TGCGCCAGCAGCCAAGATCCTCCCCTAGCTGGGTCCACAGATACGCAGTATTTT. Residues: CASSQDPPLAGSTDTQYF. The chain carries TRBV4-3 and TRBJ2-3, with a possible D match to TRBD2 (5 bases). This CDR3 region has 18 residues. Trimming shortened V by 0 bases and J by 2 bases, and 18 bases separated the two germline ends. Germline assignment: CDR1 LGHNA and CDR2 YSLEER.

This clonotype appeared a few times. The chain has TRBV29-1 and TRBJ2-7; no reliable D call. V lost 5 bases and J lost 3, with 8 bases in between. Germline V gene lookup returns CDR1 SQVTM and CDR2 ANQGSEA. This CDR3 region has 11 residues. CDR3 bases: TGCAGCGTTCTCACGGGCTACGAGCAGTACTTC. Its protein product is CSVLTGYEQYF.

This rearrangement joins TRBV29-1 to TRBJ1-2, with D maybe TRBD1 (6 bases). The CDR3 is made up of 12 amino acids. Germline lookup yields CDR1 SQVTM and CDR2 ANQGSEA. The CDR3 region is CGSGTTARGYTF. CDR3 in DNA: TGCGGATCTGGGACAACGGCGCGTGGCTACACCTTC.

The table lists this clonotype with a few counts. The chain has TRBV15 and TRBJ2-5; no firm D call. Germline V gene lookup returns CDR1 LNHNV and CDR2 YYDKDF (reference sequence). V was pared by 0 bases and J by 1 base, with 12 bases between. The CDR3 sequence is 16 residues long. The CDR3 region is CATSRDVAGSQETQYF. CDR3 sequence (DNA): TGTGCCACCAGCAGAGATGTAGCAGGCAGCCAAGAGACCCAGTACTTC.

The gene calls are TRBV4-2 and TRBJ1-2; TRBD1 matches 7 bases. Trimming at V came to 0 bases and at J to 8 bases, leaving 6 bases not matched to a gene. Germline assignment: CDR1 LGHNA and CDR2 YNFKEQ. The CDR3 is 14 amino acids. The DNA for the CDR3 is TGTGCCAGCAGCCAAGAGAGGGGGCGTTGGGGCTACACCTTC. This codes for CASSQERGRWGYTF.

The CDR3 region is CASSLGLAEQYF. As DNA, the CDR3 is TGTGCCAGCAGCTTGGGACTAGCCGAGCAGTACTTC. The rearrangement uses TRBV7-2 and TRBJ2-1; the match to TRBD2 covers 9 bases. Matching the DNA end better, TRBJ2-7 makes the J call doubtful. The CDR3 covers 12 residues. Germline V lookup: CDR1 SGHTA, CDR2 FQGNSA.

The chain recombines TRBV2 with TRBJ2-7; the match to TRBD1 covers 7 bases. This CDR3 region has 13 residues. With 6 bases clipped from V and 4 bases from J, the junction kept 6 bases outside the gene matches. The germline V gene encodes CDR1 SNHLY and CDR2 FYNNEI. CDR3 in amino acids: CASRGDRQYEQYF. DNA of the CDR3: TGTGCCAGCAGGGGGGACAGACAGTACGAGCAGTACTTC.

DNA for the CDR3: TGCGCCAGCAGCCAAGAGTTCGGTGCCTACGAGCAGTACTTC. Protein sequence: CASSQEFGAYEQYF. V gene TRBV4-3 combines with J gene TRBJ2-7, with D hard to call. The CDR3 runs 14 residues. The V and J ends lost 0 bases and 2 bases respectively, with 8 bases between them. Germline-derived CDR1 and CDR2 are LGHNA and YSLEER.

The rearrangement joins TRBV9 to TRBJ2-3, with D possibly matching TRBD2 (6 bases). CDR1 SGDLS and CDR2 YYNGEE come from the germline V gene. Deletions cut 5 bases from V and 0 bases from J, with 13 bases between. This CDR3 spans 15 amino acids. The CDR3 here is CASSAPGLSTDTQYF. In nucleotides, the CDR3 is TGTGCCAGCAGTGCCCCGGGACTCAGCACAGATACGCAGTATTTT.

This clonotype has only a few counts. A clone one base away is much larger, so this may be a read error. Here the CDR3 reads CASSSTGELFF. In nucleotides, the CDR3 is TGTGCCAGCAGTTCCACCGGGGAGCTGTTTTTT. The gene calls are TRBV6-6 and TRBJ2-2; D is ambiguous. Germline loops: CDR1 MNHNY, CDR2 SVGAGI (reference sequence). CDR3 length: 11 amino acids. The V end was cut by 4 bases, the J end by 4 bases, with 1 base between.

The rearrangement joins TRBV6-5 to TRBJ2-5; 7 nucleotides agree with TRBD2. CDR1 and CDR2 from the germline V gene are MNHEY and SVGAGI. With 0 bases clipped from V and 11 bases from J, the junction kept 15 bases outside the gene matches. The CDR3 totals 16 residues. CDR3 protein: CASSYSVGGEPKEQYF. The CDR3 nucleotides are TGTGCCAGCAGTTACTCGGTGGGGGGGGAGCCGAAGGAGCAGTACTTC.

This chain connects TRBV7-2 to TRBJ1-2; D remains unclear. This CDR3 contains 13 residues. CDR1 and CDR2 (germline): SGHTA, FQGNSA. Trimming pared 5 bases from V and 10 bases from J, leaving 17 bases between. This CDR3 reads CASSSVPGSLYTF. The CDR3, as DNA: TGTGCCAGCAGCAGCGTCCCCGGGTCCCTCTACACCTTC.